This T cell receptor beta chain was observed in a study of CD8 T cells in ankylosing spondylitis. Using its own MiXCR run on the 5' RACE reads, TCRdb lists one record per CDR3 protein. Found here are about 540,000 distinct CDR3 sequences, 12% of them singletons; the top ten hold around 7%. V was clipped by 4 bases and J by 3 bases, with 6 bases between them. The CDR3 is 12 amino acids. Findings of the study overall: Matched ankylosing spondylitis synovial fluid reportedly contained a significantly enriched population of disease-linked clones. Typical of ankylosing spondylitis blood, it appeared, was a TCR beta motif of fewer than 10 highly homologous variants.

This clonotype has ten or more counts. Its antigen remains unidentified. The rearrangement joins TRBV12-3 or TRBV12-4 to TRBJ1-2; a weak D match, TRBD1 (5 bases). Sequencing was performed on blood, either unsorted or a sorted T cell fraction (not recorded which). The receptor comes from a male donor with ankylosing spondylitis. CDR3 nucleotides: TGTGCCAGCAGTTCGGGGGACTATGGCTACACCTTC. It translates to CASSSGDYGYTF.